One sample yielded the 25 T cell receptor beta chains listed below, sequenced in a study of T-cell memory formation after mild COVID-19. TCRdb called the 5' RACE reads again in MiXCR, with one record for every CDR3 protein. In the table there are hundreds of thousands of distinct CDR3 sequences, about 16% of which are singletons. The sequencing input was PBMCs or a T cell subset sorted from them (not recorded which). The receptors come from a man younger than 35 who had mild COVID-19 (a few samples of this study predate the infection). Cell type and time point are not known.

The table lists this clonotype with a few counts. This chain joins TRBV3-2 and TRBJ2-5; TRBD2 reflects the table's D call only, with no check against the DNA. TRBV3-2 is an annotated pseudogene. The CDR3 runs to 16 residues. In nucleotides, the CDR3 is TGTGCCAGCAGCCAGGCGACTCGGAGGTTAGAAGAGACCCAGTACTTC. This encodes CASSQATRRLEETQYF.

The chain links TRBV2 to TRBJ2-7; tentative D call: TRBD1 (5 bases). Germline CDR1 is SNHLY and CDR2 is FYNNEI. The CDR3 contains 14 residues. V lost 6 bases and J 6 bases, leaving 18 bases between the germline ends. CDR3 in DNA: TGTGCCAGCAGCGAACTGACAGACCAGGGCGAGCAGTACTTC. It encodes CASSELTDQGEQYF.

V is TRBV2 and J is TRBJ2-3, with D possibly TRBD2 on 6 matching bases. Trimming pared 8 bases from V and 2 bases from J, leaving 11 bases between. Germline V lookup: CDR1 SNHLY, CDR2 FYNNEI. The CDR3 loop spans 13 amino acids. The DNA for the CDR3 is TGTGCCAGCGGGGGGACCAACACAGATACGCAGTATTTT. This gives the protein CASGGTNTDTQYF.

The chain joins TRBV2 to TRBJ2-4; tentatively, D is TRBD1 (6 bases). This CDR3 spans 12 amino acids. The V and J ends lost 3 bases and 6 bases respectively, with 6 bases between them. Germline V CDR1 and CDR2: SNHLY, FYNNEI. The CDR3 reads CASSEDRNIQYF. The CDR3 DNA is TGTGCCAGCAGTGAGGACAGAAACATTCAGTACTTC.

The rearrangement links TRBV7-9 to TRBJ1-2, with D perhaps matching TRBD1 (5 bases). V lost 7 bases and J lost 3, with 15 bases in between. Germline V CDR1 and CDR2: SEHNR, FQNEAQ (reference sequence). CDR3 length: 14 amino acids. The CDR3 region is CASTLLGDYYGYTF. CDR3 DNA: TGTGCCAGCACCCTGCTTGGGGACTACTATGGCTACACCTTC.

This clonotype has a handful of counts. The chain carries TRBV9 and TRBJ1-6; TRBD1 is a possible D gene (5 bases). Germline assignment: CDR1 SGDLS and CDR2 YYNGEE. The germline V and J ends were trimmed by 3 bases and 10 bases, with 17 bases remaining between them. The CDR3 is 15 residues long. CDR3 loop: CASSAPGGVVSPLHF. The CDR3 region has the DNA TGTGCCAGCAGCGCCCCCGGGGGGGTAGTGTCACCCCTCCACTTT.

The chain joins TRBV7-9 to TRBJ2-5, with D possibly matching TRBD2 (6 bases). Trimming removed 7 bases from V and 5 bases from J, with 17 bases in between. The CDR3 totals 14 residues. From germline, CDR1 is SEHNR and CDR2 FQNEAQ (reference sequence). The CDR3 nucleotides read TGTGCCAGCACCTACGGGGCGGGGCAGGAGACCCAGTACTTC. Amino acids: CASTYGAGQETQYF.

This clonotype was counted between two and nine times. The V gene is TRBV6-5, the J gene TRBJ1-1, with D perhaps TRBD1 (5 bases). Germline V CDR1 and CDR2: MNHEY, SVGAGI. V was clipped by 0 bases and J by 5 bases, with 7 bases between them. The CDR3 length is 13 residues. The CDR3 loop is CASSYSRTTEAFF. In nucleotides, the CDR3 is TGTGCCAGCAGTTACTCGAGGACAACTGAAGCTTTCTTT.

The chain carries TRBV4-1 and TRBJ2-3; D not certain. The CDR3 has 15 residues. Trimming cost V 3 bases and J 0 bases, with 10 bases left between them. CDR1 is MGHRA, CDR2 YSYEKL, per germline. DNA for the CDR3: TGCGCCAGCAGCCACCCCCTCCCGAGCACAGATACGCAGTATTTT. This codes for CASSHPLPSTDTQYF.

This chain joins TRBV7-2 and TRBJ2-2; D is ambiguous. Per germline, CDR1 SGHTA and CDR2 FQGNSA. The V end was cut by 5 bases, the J end by 4 bases, with 8 bases between. The CDR3 is made up of 13 amino acids. CDR3 bases: TGTGCCAGCAGCCCCAAATCCACCGGGGAGCTGTTTTTT. It yields the protein CASSPKSTGELFF.

The V gene is TRBV27, the J gene TRBJ2-5, with TRBD2 matching over 13 bases. The CDR3 runs to 17 residues. Germline CDR1 MNHEY, CDR2 SMNVEV (reference sequence). J was trimmed by 5 bases and V by 6 bases; bases with no gene match: 12. The CDR3 here is CASSRDRLAGGMETQYF. CDR3 coding DNA: TGTGCCAGCAGCCGGGATCGACTAGCGGGGGGCATGGAGACCCAGTACTTC.

The V gene is TRBV7-2, the J gene TRBJ2-1; 9 nucleotides match TRBD1. The V gene's germline CDR1 is SGHTA and CDR2 FQGNSA. The CDR3 consists of 17 residues. V shed 5 bases, J shed 1 base, and the junction held 9 bases outside the gene matches. CDR3 DNA: TGTGCCAGCAGCCAAGACACCGGGACAGGGTCCTACAATGAGCAGTTCTTC. Translation: CASSQDTGTGSYNEQFF.

The DNA for the CDR3 is TGCGCCAGCAGCTTGGCCTCGGGGGTCGCCGGGGAGCTGTTTTTT. It is translated as CASSLASGVAGELFF. The chain combines TRBV5-1 with TRBJ2-2; the D gene is possibly TRBD2 (6 bases). V was shortened by 0 bases and J by 6 bases, with 12 bases between the two germline ends. There are 15 residues in the CDR3. Germline V lookup: CDR1 SGHRS, CDR2 YFSETQ.

This clonotype was seen only a few times. This chain connects TRBV20-1 to TRBJ2-3, with TRBD2 as a possible D gene (5 bases). Per the germline V gene, CDR1 is DFQATT and CDR2 is SNEGSKA (reference sequence). The CDR3 is made up of 10 amino acids. V was cut by 5 bases and J by 7 bases, with 7 bases left in between. The CDR3 region is CSAEDYTQYF. The CDR3, as DNA: TGCAGTGCTGAGGACTATACGCAGTATTTT.

Only a few counts were recorded for this clonotype. The gene calls are TRBV7-2 and TRBJ2-5; no firm D call. Trimming took off 3 bases at V and 4 bases at J, with 15 bases between the two ends. CDR3 length: 15 residues. Germline lookup yields CDR1 SGHTA and CDR2 FQGNSA. This chain's CDR3 is CASSFIPNLPETQYF. CDR3 coding DNA: TGTGCCAGCAGCTTTATTCCTAACCTCCCAGAGACCCAGTACTTC.

This clonotype was counted ten times or more. This chain joins TRBV28 and TRBJ2-5; D gene ambiguous. V lost 7 bases to trimming and J lost 12 bases, with 15 bases between them. The CDR3 sequence is 11 residues long. The germline gives CDR1 MDHEN, CDR2 SYDVKM. The CDR3 reads CASTGARRKYF. In DNA form, the CDR3 reads TGTGCCAGCACCGGCGCCCGCCGAAAGTACTTC.

There are a few counts of this clonotype. The chain joins TRBV7-2 to TRBJ1-5; D possibly corresponds to TRBD1 (5 bases). The CDR3 is made up of 14 amino acids. V was cut by 5 bases and J by 4 bases, with 12 bases left in between. Germline-derived CDR1 and CDR2 are SGHTA and FQGNSA. The CDR3 loop reads CASSANGGNQPQHF. CDR3 bases: TGTGCCAGCAGCGCCAATGGGGGGAATCAGCCCCAGCATTTT.

This clonotype was counted a single time. J is TRBJ2-3 and V is TRBV7-2, with D perhaps matching TRBD2 (6 bases). V was cut by 3 bases and J by 0 bases, with 13 bases left in between. CDR1 is SGHTA and CDR2 is FQGNSA in the germline V gene. The CDR3 is made up of 16 amino acids. The CDR3 region is CASSLRGGVSTDTQYF. CDR3 sequence (DNA): TGTGCCAGCAGCTTGCGGGGCGGGGTTAGCACAGATACGCAGTATTTT.

Worth noting for this clonotype: A much larger clone is a single base away; this may be a read error. This sequence joins TRBV6-2 or TRBV6-3 and TRBJ2-2; 8 nucleotides line up with TRBD1. Germline V gives CDR1 MNHEY, CDR2 SVGEGT. V was pared by 9 bases and J by 6 bases, with 12 bases of the junction left unmatched. The CDR3 runs to 15 residues. Here the CDR3 reads CARGAQGAPSGELFF. CDR3 sequence (DNA): TGTGCCAGAGGGGCCCAGGGGGCCCCATCCGGGGAGCTGTTTTTT.

This clonotype was found once. The chain joins TRBV5-1 to TRBJ2-3; no clear D gene. Germline-derived CDR1 and CDR2 are SGHRS and YFSETQ. The CDR3 sequence is 15 residues long. Trimming left V 0 bases short and J 2 bases short, with 10 bases between. The CDR3 DNA sequence: TGCGCCAGCAGCTTGGTGGTCTCCTCCACAGATACGCAGTATTTT. Protein: CASSLVVSSTDTQYF.

This clonotype was detected a few times. The V and J genes are TRBV5-4 and TRBJ2-2; 7 bases line up with TRBD2. Germline V gene data show CDR1 as SGHNT and CDR2 as YYREEE (reference sequence). The length of the CDR3 is 16 residues. The V segment lost 4 bases and the J segment 5 bases; nucleotides outside the gene matches: 11. This CDR3 is CASSGTGTTPTGELFF. The CDR3 nucleotides are TGTGCCAGCAGCGGAACCGGGACTACGCCGACCGGGGAGCTGTTTTTT.

This clonotype was counted a few times. The V and J genes are TRBV5-1 and TRBJ2-1, with TRBD2 matching over 7 bases. This CDR3 is built from 18 residues. V was clipped by 2 bases and J by 5 bases; unmatched bases: 16. The germline V gene has CDR1 SGHRS and CDR2 YFSETQ. CDR3 DNA: TGCGCCAGCAGCTTATCTTATGCGGGGGAGGCGACTCACAATGAGCAGTTCTTC. It encodes CASSLSYAGEATHNEQFF.

The chain is built from TRBV7-2 and TRBJ1-5, with D unresolved. The CDR3 covers 12 residues. Trimming removed 2 bases at V and 4 bases at J, with 3 bases between. Germline lookup yields CDR1 SGHTA and CDR2 FQGNSA. This CDR3 reads CASSLWNQPQHF. The CDR3 bases are TGTGCCAGCAGCTTATGGAATCAGCCCCAGCATTTT.

In its sample, this clonotype was seen a few times. The rearrangement links TRBV14 to TRBJ2-1; 11 bases line up with TRBD2. J was trimmed by 3 bases and V by 2 bases; bases with no gene match: 3. The length of the CDR3 is 16 residues. Germline V gene sequence: CDR1 SGHDN, CDR2 FVKESK. The CDR3 reads CASSQLAGGLYNEQFF. The CDR3 nucleotides read TGTGCCAGCAGCCAACTAGCGGGGGGCCTCTACAATGAGCAGTTCTTC.

This clonotype was counted between two and nine times. The V call is TRBV6-5, the J call TRBJ2-5; D may be TRBD1 (6 bases). Germline-derived CDR1 and CDR2 are MNHEY and SVGAGI. Trimming pared 6 bases from V and 5 bases from J, leaving 22 bases between. CDR3 length: 16 amino acids. In DNA form, the CDR3 reads TGTGCCAGCAGCTCCTTCCCCCGGACTGGGGGCGAGACCCAGTACTTC. Protein: CASSSFPRTGGETQYF.